This entry concerns a single T cell receptor beta chain. Its antigen remains unknown. These data originate in a study of T cells in narcolepsy. Study-wide context: Donors had narcolepsy type 1 or type 2, or were healthy controls. Study-level findings and limits: HCRT-specific and TRIB2-specific autoreactive clonotypes appeared among same-patient CSF and blood CD4+ clonotypes. Blood of same and different patients, but not healthy controls, reportedly held recurring autoreactive clonotypes.

TCRdb keeps only in-frame clones here, not all; method: immunoSEQ multiplex PCR. The sample lists approximately 17,000 clones, over 55% seen once, with 13% to 15% in the top ten. V was cut by 6 bases and J by 1 base, with 14 bases left in between. This CDR3 has 15 residues. CDR1 is PRHDT and CDR2 is FYEKMQ in the germline V gene (reference sequence). The specimen was CD45RA- memory CD8+ T cells from PBMCs. This chain joins TRBV13 and TRBJ2-3; no firm D call. The receptor was derived from a human donor with narcolepsy. The CDR3 nucleotides are TGTGCCAGCAGTTACTCCGACATAGGCACAGATACGCAGTATTTT. As protein: CASSYSDIGTDTQYF.